This entry describes one TCR beta chain. This sample stems from a study of CD8 T cells in ankylosing spondylitis. MiXCR, run by TCRdb on the 5' RACE reads, gives a single entry per CDR3 protein. Of under 300,000 distinct CDR3 sequences in the sample, over 15% were seen once. V shed 1 base and J shed 4 bases, with 13 bases lying between them. Germline CDR1 reads LGHNA; CDR2 reads YSLEER. CDR3 length equals 15 residues. The clonotype comes from a male donor with ankylosing spondylitis or in good health (not recorded which). The sample consisted of blood, either unsorted or a sorted T cell fraction (not recorded which). The chain combines TRBV4-3 with TRBJ1-2, with D maybe TRBD1 (5 bases). CDR3 coding DNA: TGCGCCAGCAGCCAAGTAGTTGGGGGAGCCTATGGCTACACCTTC. Translated, it gives CASSQVVGGAYGYTF.